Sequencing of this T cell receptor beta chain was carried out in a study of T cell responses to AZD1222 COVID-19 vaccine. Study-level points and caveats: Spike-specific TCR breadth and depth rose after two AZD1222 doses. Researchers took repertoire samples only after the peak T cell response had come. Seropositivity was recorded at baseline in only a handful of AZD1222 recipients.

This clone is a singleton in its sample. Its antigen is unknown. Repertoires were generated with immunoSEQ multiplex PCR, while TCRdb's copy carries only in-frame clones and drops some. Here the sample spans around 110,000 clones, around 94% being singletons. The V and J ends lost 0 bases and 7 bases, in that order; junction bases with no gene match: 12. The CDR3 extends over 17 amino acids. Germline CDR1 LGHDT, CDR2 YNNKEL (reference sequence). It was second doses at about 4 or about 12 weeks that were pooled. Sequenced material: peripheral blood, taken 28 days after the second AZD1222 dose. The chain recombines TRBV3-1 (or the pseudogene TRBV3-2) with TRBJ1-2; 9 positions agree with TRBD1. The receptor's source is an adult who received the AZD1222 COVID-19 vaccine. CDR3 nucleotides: TGTGCCAGCAGCCAAGAACCGTTTGGAACAGGGGGCTCTGGCTACACCTTC. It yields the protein CASSQEPFGTGGSGYTF.